This entry lists 24 T cell receptor beta chains sequenced from one sample in a study of a mutant IDH1 vaccine in newly diagnosed glioma. No antigens are known for them. TCRdb's copy holds only in-frame clones and misses some; the assay was immunoSEQ multiplex PCR. The repertoire consists of 50,000 or so clones, with approximately 88% occurring once and the leading ten covering 4.3%. Time point defined: week 47, end of study. In the vaccine, a single dose held 300 ug of the mutant IDH1 20-mer peptide, along with topical imiquimod. The sample in question was PBMCs, obtained from a glioma patient whose treatment included an IDH1 peptide vaccine. The source is a woman in her twenties or thirties with glioma. Some clones in this sample may be carry-over from other donors' samples.

V and J are TRBV6-4 and TRBJ1-1, with no clear D. CDR3 length: 13 amino acids. V lost 8 bases and J lost 0, with 10 bases in between. CDR1 is MRHNA, CDR2 SNTAGT, per germline. CDR3 residues: CASGGPLNTEAFF. The CDR3 DNA is TGTGCCAGCGGCGGACCCCTGAACACTGAAGCTTTCTTT.

The chain is built from TRBV5-1 and TRBJ1-4; D not resolved. This CDR3 comprises 15 residues. Trimming removed 0 bases at V and 3 bases at J, with 9 bases between. Germline V CDR1 and CDR2: SGHRS, YFSETQ. The CDR3 coding sequence is TGCGCCAGCAGCTTGGCTAGGGTACCTAATGAAAAACTGTTTTTT. It codes for CASSLARVPNEKLFF.

V usage is TRBV4-1 and J usage is TRBJ2-5; perhaps TRBD2 as D (5 bases). This CDR3 has 13 residues. Germline CDR1 is MGHRA and CDR2 is YSYEKL. Trimming left V 3 bases short and J 4 bases short, with 9 bases between. The chain's CDR3 is CASSQGVRETQYF. The CDR3 DNA reads TGCGCCAGCAGCCAGGGAGTGCGAGAGACCCAGTACTTC.

The rearrangement links TRBV7-9 to TRBJ1-5; 8 bases are shared with TRBD1. The V segment lost 0 bases and the J segment 0 bases; nucleotides outside the gene matches: 4. The CDR3 is 17 amino acids. The V gene's germline CDR1 is SEHNR and CDR2 FQNEAQ (reference sequence). CDR3 DNA: TGTGCCAGCAGCTTAGCGAAGACAGGGGATAGCAATCAGCCCCAGCATTTT. Translated, it gives CASSLAKTGDSNQPQHF. Full variable domain (rest looked up from reference TRBV7-9 and TRBJ1-5): DTGVSQNPRHKITKRGQNVTFRCDPISEHNRLYWYRQTLGQGPEFLTYFQNEAQLEKSRLLSDRFSAERPKGSFSTLEIQRTEQGDSAMYLCASSLAKTGDSNQPQHFGDGTRLSIL.

This chain joins TRBV7-9 and TRBJ2-7, with 16 bases fitting TRBD2. This CDR3 has 16 residues. V shed 3 bases, J shed 7 bases, and the junction held 6 bases outside the gene matches. CDR1 is SEHNR and CDR2 is FQNEAQ in the germline V gene (reference sequence). The CDR3 reads CASSFGTSGRDWEQYF. In DNA form, the CDR3 reads TGTGCCAGCAGCTTTGGGACTAGCGGGAGGGACTGGGAGCAGTACTTC.

The chain joins TRBV6-1 to TRBJ1-5, with D perhaps matching TRBD1 (5 bases). The V gene's germline CDR1 is MNHNS and CDR2 SASEGT. The CDR3 is made up of 15 amino acids. V was cut by 2 bases and J by 5 bases, with 13 bases left in between. This CDR3 reads CASSEWAQGDQPQHF. CDR3 sequence (DNA): TGTGCCAGCAGTGAATGGGCCCAGGGTGATCAGCCCCAGCATTTT.

This clone turned up a few times. The chain carries TRBV9 and TRBJ1-4; 7 bases line up with TRBD1. The V segment lost 3 bases and the J segment 6 bases; nucleotides outside the gene matches: 11. Per the germline V gene, CDR1 is SGDLS and CDR2 is YYNGEE. The CDR3 is made up of 16 amino acids. The CDR3 coding sequence is TGTGCCAGCAGCGATCCCCCGACAGGGACTTATGAAAAACTGTTTTTT. It encodes CASSDPPTGTYEKLFF. Full variable domain (outside the CDR3, taken from reference TRBV9 and TRBJ1-4): DSGVTQTPKHLITATGQRVTLRCSPRSGDLSVYWYQQSLDQGLQFLIQYYNGEERAKGNILERFSAQQFPDLHSELNLSSLELGDSALYFCASSDPPTGTYEKLFFGSGTQLSVL.

This chain uses TRBV5-6 with TRBJ2-1; tentatively, D is TRBD2 (7 bases). The CDR3 is 15 residues long. The V gene's germline CDR1 is SGHDT and CDR2 YYEEEE. Trimming stripped 4 bases from V and 4 bases from J, with 15 bases between. The CDR3 coding sequence is TGTGCCAGCAGCGGGGGGGCCGGCACGTACAATGAGCAGTTCTTC. Translation gives CASSGGAGTYNEQFF.

This rearrangement joins TRBV9 to TRBJ2-4, with no clear D. CDR1 and CDR2 from the germline V gene are SGDLS and YYNGEE. The CDR3 runs 16 residues. V dropped 1 base and J dropped 0 bases, with 11 bases sitting between them. The chain's CDR3 is CASSVRHNVAKNIQYF. The CDR3 DNA follows: TGTGCCAGCAGCGTACGACACAACGTAGCCAAAAACATTCAGTACTTC.

The rearrangement links TRBV10-3 to TRBJ2-5, with 9 bases matching TRBD1. Per germline, CDR1 ENHRY and CDR2 SYGVKD. V gave up 6 bases and J gave up 5 bases; unmatched junction bases: 4. This CDR3 contains 13 residues. The CDR3 DNA sequence: TGTGCCATCAGCCGGGACAGGGCGGAGACCCAGTACTTC. Translating gives CAISRDRAETQYF.

CDR3 sequence (DNA): TGTGCCAGTAGTAAACGTACAGGAAGGAGCTCCTACGAGCAGTACTTC. It is translated as CASSKRTGRSSYEQYF. This chain joins TRBV19 and TRBJ2-7, with TRBD1 as a possible D gene (5 bases). Germline assignment: CDR1 LNHDA and CDR2 SQIVND (reference sequence). V lost 4 bases to trimming and J lost 0 bases, with 16 bases between them. The length of the CDR3 is 16 residues.

V and J are TRBV27 and TRBJ2-7; no clear D. CDR1 MNHEY and CDR2 SMNVEV come from the germline V gene (reference sequence). Trimming removed 5 bases from V and 2 bases from J, with 16 bases in between. The CDR3 spans 15 residues. Here the CDR3 reads CASSLGPLGTYEQYF. CDR3 DNA sequence: TGTGCCAGCAGTCTCGGACCCCTAGGGACCTACGAGCAGTACTTC.

V usage is TRBV7-9 and J usage is TRBJ1-2, with D perhaps matching TRBD1 (5 bases). From germline, CDR1 is SEHNR and CDR2 FQNEAQ (reference sequence). The CDR3 spans 15 residues. V shed 8 bases and J shed 2 bases, with 18 bases lying between them. The CDR3: CASPASAGSNYGYTF. In nucleotides, the CDR3 is TGTGCCAGCCCAGCTTCGGCAGGGAGCAACTATGGCTACACCTTC.

This sequence joins TRBV5-6 and TRBJ1-2; maybe TRBD1 (5 bases). Germline V lookup: CDR1 SGHDT, CDR2 YYEEEE. This CDR3 has 16 residues. V lost 0 bases and J lost 3, with 15 bases in between. The CDR3 protein is CASSLAGLGGDYGYTF. The CDR3 nucleotides are TGTGCCAGCAGCTTGGCTGGGTTGGGGGGAGACTATGGCTACACCTTC.

The rearrangement uses TRBV6-5 and TRBJ2-6; D not certain. The CDR3 covers 16 residues. The V and J ends lost 2 bases and 1 base respectively, with 9 bases between them. CDR1 is MNHEY and CDR2 is SVGAGI in the germline V gene. Written as DNA, the CDR3 is TGTGCCAGCAGTTACCCTTCCGGGTCTGGGGCCAACGTCCTGACTTTC. This translates into CASSYPSGSGANVLTF.

The chain couples TRBV29-1 to TRBJ1-2; D perhaps matches TRBD1 (6 bases). Germline-derived CDR1 and CDR2 are SQVTM and ANQGSEA. V lost 6 bases and J 6 bases, leaving 20 bases between the germline ends. The CDR3 loop spans 14 amino acids. The CDR3 spells CSVAGTSLQHGYTF. In DNA form, the CDR3 reads TGCAGCGTCGCCGGGACATCTCTGCAGCATGGCTACACCTTC.

The chain uses TRBV2 and TRBJ1-2; D is unclear. The CDR3 has 13 residues. Per the germline V gene, CDR1 is SNHLY and CDR2 is FYNNEI. Trimming took off 4 bases at V and 2 bases at J, with 8 bases between the two ends. CDR3 protein: CASSVSGNYGYTF. The CDR3 DNA sequence: TGTGCCAGCAGTGTTTCGGGAAACTATGGCTACACCTTC.

This clone was found once. This sequence joins TRBV29-1 and TRBJ2-5, with D perhaps matching TRBD1 (6 bases). The length of the CDR3 is 15 residues. Germline assignment: CDR1 SQVTM and CDR2 ANQGSEA. Trimming cost V 7 bases and J 2 bases, with 20 bases left between them. The CDR3, as DNA: TGCAGCGCAGGGCAAAGCAGGGGCCTACAAGAGACCCAGTACTTC. This encodes CSAGQSRGLQETQYF. The variable domain in full, completed from reference TRBV29-1 and TRBJ2-5, reads SAVISQKPSRDICQRGTSLTIQCQVDSQVTMMFWYRQQPGQSLTLIATANQGSEATYESGFVIDKFPISRPNLTFSTLTVSNMSPEDSSIYLCSAGQSRGLQETQYFGPGTRLLVL.

The genes are TRBV5-4 and TRBJ2-7, with D perhaps TRBD1 or TRBD2 (5 bases each). The CDR3 is made up of 13 amino acids. V was shortened by 0 bases and J by 5 bases, with 9 bases between the two germline ends. CDR1 and CDR2 from the germline V gene are SGHNT and YYREEE (reference sequence). As DNA, the CDR3 is TGTGCCAGCAGCTTGGTTCCGGGGCACGAGCAGTACTTC. This gives the protein CASSLVPGHEQYF.

V usage is TRBV21-1 and J usage is TRBJ1-1; the table names TRBD1, a call not compared with the DNA. TRBV21-1 is designated a pseudogene. The CDR3 length is 15 residues. The CDR3 DNA reads TGTGCCAGCAGCCCAAAGGTGGGGCCGAACACTGAAGCTTTCTTT. Amino acid sequence: CASSPKVGPNTEAFF.

This sequence joins TRBV30 and TRBJ1-5, with a possible D match to TRBD1 (6 bases). The CDR3 length is 13 residues. V lost 4 bases to trimming and J lost 2 bases, with 9 bases between them. Germline V gene sequence: CDR1 GTSNPN, CDR2 SVGIG (reference sequence). CDR3 residues: CAWNEGGNQPQHF. CDR3 coding DNA: TGTGCCTGGAACGAGGGGGGCAATCAGCCCCAGCATTTT.

The V gene is TRBV6-5, the J gene TRBJ2-2; TRBD1 agrees at 9 bases. Germline V gives CDR1 MNHEY, CDR2 SVGAGI. CDR3 size: 13 residues. V dropped 8 bases and J dropped 3; count of bases not matched to a gene: 1. CDR3 sequence: CASWTGDTGELFF. The CDR3, as DNA: TGTGCCAGCTGGACAGGGGACACCGGGGAGCTGTTTTTT.

This chain links TRBV30 with TRBJ1-2; the D is unclear. Germline CDR1 and CDR2: GTSNPN and SVGIG (reference sequence). This CDR3 has 15 amino acids. Trimming took 3 bases from V and 1 from J, leaving 15 bases between them. CDR3 in DNA: TGTGCCTGGAGCGCTTCCGGGTCCTTTAACTATGGCTACACCTTC. This sequence encodes CAWSASGSFNYGYTF.

This chain uses TRBV7-6 with TRBJ2-1; 10 nucleotides agree with TRBD1. V dropped 1 base and J dropped 7; count of bases not matched to a gene: 1. Germline values: CDR1 SGHVS, CDR2 FNYEAQ. CDR3 length equals 14 residues. The CDR3 loop reads CASSLGTGGNEQFF. The CDR3 nucleotides are TGTGCCAGCAGCTTAGGGACAGGGGGGAATGAGCAGTTCTTC.